A selection of T cell receptor beta chains follows, all from one sample in a study of T cell responses to AZD1222 COVID-19 vaccine. Some clones are missing from TCRdb's copy, which holds only in-frame ones; the method was immunoSEQ multiplex PCR. This table has about 140,000 clones, 88% appearing once. The sequencing here drew on peripheral blood, taken on day 0 of AZD1222 vaccination. The receptors shown here come from an adult in good health. Both conserved end residues are part of each CDR3. The D gene is left open where the match is weak. Clone size, where shown, is once, few, many, or a class for clones that have expanded.

TRBD2	TRBV19	TRBJ2-2	.	CASSLAGGPRAGELFF	TGTGCCAGTAGTTTAGCGGGAGGGCCTAGGGCCGGGGAGCTGTTTTTT
.	TRBV7-9	TRBJ1-4	few	CASSWGMVGQLFF	TGTGCCAGCAGCTGGGGGATGGTGGGGCAACTGTTTTTT
TRBD2	TRBV5-8	TRBJ2-1	.	CASSLGLAASEQFF	TGTGCCAGCAGCTTGGGTCTAGCGGCCTCGGAGCAGTTCTTC
.	TRBV9	TRBJ2-1	.	CASSVGNSDHHEQFF	TGTGCCAGCAGCGTAGGTAATAGCGACCACCATGAGCAGTTCTTC
TRBD1	TRBV19	TRBJ1-2	.	CASSIVLGGQWNYGYTF	TGTGCCAGTAGTATTGTACTGGGGGGACAGTGGAACTATGGCTACACCTTC
.	TRBV30	TRBJ2-5	.	CAWSESDRIQETQYF	TGTGCCTGGAGTGAGTCTGACAGGATTCAAGAGACCCAGTACTTC
.	TRBV4-2	TRBJ1-2	few	CASSQEGQYGYTF	TGTGCCAGCAGCCAAGAGGGCCAGTATGGCTACACCTTC
TRBD1	TRBV3-1/TRBV3-2	TRBJ1-3	.	CASSQGDSSSGNTIYF	TGTGCCAGCAGCCAAGGGGACAGTAGCTCTGGAAACACCATATATTTT
.	TRBV5-6	TRBJ1-2	few	CASTSIGGPNYGYTF	TGTGCCAGCACGTCCATTGGGGGCCCTAACTATGGCTACACCTTC
TRBD1	TRBV7-2	TRBJ2-7	.	CASSLALRKGAYEQYF	TGTGCCAGCAGCTTAGCGCTTAGAAAGGGGGCTTACGAGCAGTACTTC
TRBD1	TRBV10-3	TRBJ1-3	.	CAISGGQGVSGNTIYF	TGTGCCATCAGTGGGGGCCAGGGGGTCTCTGGAAACACCATATATTTT
TRBD2	TRBV28	TRBJ2-1	.	CASSSPLAGLFF	TGTGCCAGCAGTTCACCATTAGCGGGATTGTTCTTC
.	TRBV16	TRBJ2-5	.	CASGGVTQETQYF	TGTGCCAGCGGGGGAGTGACCCAAGAGACCCAGTACTTC
.	TRBV7-2	TRBJ2-5	.	CASSLNKETQYF	TGTGCCAGCAGCTTAAATAAAGAGACCCAGTACTTC
.	TRBV28	TRBJ1-5	.	CASSLAGGGNQPQHF	TGTGCCAGCAGCTTAGCGGGGGGCGGCAATCAGCCCCAGCATTTT
TRBD2	TRBV7-6	TRBJ2-3	.	CASSPLAGGTTDTQYF	TGTGCCAGCAGCCCCCTAGCGGGAGGGACCACAGATACGCAGTATTTT
.	TRBV5-5	TRBJ2-2	.	CASSPFGGAGTGELFF	TGTGCCAGCAGCCCCTTTGGGGGGGCCGGCACCGGGGAGCTGTTTTTT
.	TRBV30	TRBJ1-6	.	CAWRRTTGPLHF	TGTGCCTGGAGAAGGACCACGGGACCCCTCCACTTT
TRBD2	TRBV12-5	TRBJ2-1	.	CASGLATSGSVEQFF	TGTGCTAGTGGTTTGGCGACTAGCGGGAGCGTTGAGCAGTTCTTC
.	TRBV20-1	TRBJ1-2	.	CSARTAGGTF	TGCAGTGCTAGAACCGCTGGGGGGACCTTC
TRBD1	TRBV19	TRBJ2-1	.	CASSIGTENEQFF	TGTGCCAGTAGTATCGGGACAGAAAATGAGCAGTTCTTC
.	TRBV4-1	TRBJ1-1	.	CASSQEGVKNTEAFF	TGCGCCAGCAGCCAAGAAGGAGTGAAGAACACTGAAGCTTTCTTT
.	TRBV10-3	TRBJ1-3	.	CAISEHGPNSGNTIYF	TGTGCCATCAGTGAACATGGGCCGAACTCTGGAAACACCATATATTTT
.	TRBV9	TRBJ2-7	.	CASSVAGVNEQYF	TGTGCCAGCAGCGTAGCGGGAGTGAACGAGCAGTACTTC
.	TRBV2	TRBJ1-2	once	CASTAGNYGYTF	TGTGCCAGCACGGCCGGGAACTATGGCTACACCTTC
.	TRBV19	TRBJ2-7	.	CASSGRTTAYEQYF	TGTGCCAGTAGCGGACGGACCACGGCCTACGAGCAGTACTTC
.	TRBV28	TRBJ1-2	.	CASSKNYGYTF	TGTGCCAGCAGTAAAAACTATGGCTACACCTTC
.	TRBV27	TRBJ1-4	.	CASSLLLNEKLFF	TGTGCCAGCAGTTTATTACTTAATGAAAAACTGTTTTTT
.	TRBV28	TRBJ1-5	once	CASSSWEAGPNQPQHF	TGTGCCAGTTCCTCCTGGGAGGCGGGGCCCAATCAGCCCCAGCATTTT
.	TRBV30	TRBJ1-5	few	CAWRGTPVGPQHF	TGTGCCTGGAGGGGGACACCGGTGGGGCCCCAGCATTTT
.	TRBV14	TRBJ2-7	.	CASSRGSLEEQYF	TGTGCCAGCAGCCGAGGGAGCCTCGAGGAGCAGTACTTC
.	TRBV2	TRBJ2-1	.	CASSEIRGPNNEQFF	TGTGCCAGCAGTGAAATTCGGGGGCCTAACAATGAGCAGTTCTTC
.	TRBV7-3	TRBJ1-1	.	CASSLTLNTEAFF	TGTGCCAGCAGCTTGACACTGAACACTGAAGCTTTCTTT
.	TRBV7-6	TRBJ2-2	.	CASSQISPNTGELFF	TGTGCCAGCAGCCAAATTTCACCGAACACCGGGGAGCTGTTTTTT
.	TRBV7-6	TRBJ1-6	.	CASSNRLYSPLHF	TGTGCCAGCAGCAACCGACTTTATTCACCCCTCCACTTT
.	TRBV5-1	TRBJ2-1	.	CASSLASYNEQFF	TGCGCCAGCAGCTTGGCCTCCTACAATGAGCAGTTCTTC
.	TRBV9	TRBJ1-2	once	CASSVALGLGYGYTF	TGTGCCAGCAGCGTAGCGCTGGGCCTGGGCTATGGCTACACCTTC
.	TRBV5-6	TRBJ1-2	.	CASSPSGGFWYGYTF	TGTGCCAGCAGCCCCTCCGGCGGGTTTTGGTATGGCTACACCTTC
.	TRBV6-2/TRBV6-3	TRBJ2-1	once	CASSYSIYNEQFF	TGTGCCAGCAGTTACTCGATTTACAATGAGCAGTTCTTC
TRBD1	TRBV10-2	TRBJ2-7	.	CASSGQGFLAEQYF	TGCGCCAGCAGCGGACAGGGTTTTCTAGCCGAGCAGTACTTC
.	TRBV21-1	TRBJ1-5	.	CASSPRPGCQPQHF	TGTGCCAGCAGCCCCCGGCCGGGGTGCCAGCCCCAGCATTTT
.	TRBV4-3	TRBJ2-2	.	CASSQEPLLRVTGELFF	TGCGCCAGCAGCCAAGAACCCCTCCTCCGAGTCACCGGGGAGCTGTTTTTT
.	TRBV30	TRBJ2-7	.	CAWSVSPGEQYF	TGTGCCTGGAGCGTTTCCCCGGGAGAGCAGTACTTC
.	TRBV29-1	TRBJ2-2	.	CSVPGEAGELFF	TGCAGCGTTCCAGGAGAAGCCGGGGAGCTGTTTTTT
TRBD2	TRBV19	TRBJ2-1	.	CASSIPLVAGAYNEQFF	TGTGCCAGTAGTATACCCCTGGTAGCGGGAGCCTACAATGAGCAGTTCTTC
.	TRBV28	TRBJ1-4	.	CASSFFRTSEKLFF	TGTGCCAGCAGTTTTTTCCGGACATCCGAAAAACTGTTTTTT
.	TRBV6-2/TRBV6-3	TRBJ2-7	once	CASSRNYEQYF	TGTGCCAGCAGTCGCAACTACGAGCAGTACTTC
.	TRBV9	TRBJ1-4	few	CASSADQGRYEKLFF	TGTGCCAGCAGCGCAGACCAGGGGAGGTATGAAAAACTGTTTTTT